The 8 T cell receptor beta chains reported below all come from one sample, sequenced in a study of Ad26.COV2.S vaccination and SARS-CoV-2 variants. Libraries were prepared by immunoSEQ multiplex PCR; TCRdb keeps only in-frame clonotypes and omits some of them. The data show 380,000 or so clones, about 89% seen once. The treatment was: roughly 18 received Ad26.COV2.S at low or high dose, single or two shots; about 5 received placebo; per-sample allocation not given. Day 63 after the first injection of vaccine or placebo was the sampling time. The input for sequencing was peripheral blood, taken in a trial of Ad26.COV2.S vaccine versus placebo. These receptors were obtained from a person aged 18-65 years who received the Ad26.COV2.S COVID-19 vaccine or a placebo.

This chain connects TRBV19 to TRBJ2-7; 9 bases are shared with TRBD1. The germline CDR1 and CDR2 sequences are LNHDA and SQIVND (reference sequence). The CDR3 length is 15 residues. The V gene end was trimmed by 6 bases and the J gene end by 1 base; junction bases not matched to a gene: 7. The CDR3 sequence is CASSWGQGGSYEQYF. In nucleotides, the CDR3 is TGTGCCAGTAGCTGGGGACAGGGAGGATCCTACGAGCAGTACTTC.

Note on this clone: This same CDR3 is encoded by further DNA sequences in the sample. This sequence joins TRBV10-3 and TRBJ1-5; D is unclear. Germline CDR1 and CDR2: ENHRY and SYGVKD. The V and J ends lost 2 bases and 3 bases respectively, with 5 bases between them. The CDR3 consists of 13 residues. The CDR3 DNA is TGTGCCATCAGTGAGGGATTCAATCAGCCCCAGCATTTT. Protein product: CAISEGFNQPQHF.

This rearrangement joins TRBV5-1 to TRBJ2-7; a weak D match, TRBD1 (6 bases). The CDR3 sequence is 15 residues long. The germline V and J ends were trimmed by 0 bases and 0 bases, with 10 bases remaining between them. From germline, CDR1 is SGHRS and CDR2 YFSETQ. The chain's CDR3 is CASSLEAGDSYEQYF. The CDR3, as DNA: TGCGCCAGCAGCTTGGAGGCAGGGGACTCCTACGAGCAGTACTTC.

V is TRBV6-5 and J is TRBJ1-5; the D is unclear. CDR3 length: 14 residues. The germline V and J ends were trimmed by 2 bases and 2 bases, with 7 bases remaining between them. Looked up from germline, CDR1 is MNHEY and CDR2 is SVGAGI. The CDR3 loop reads CASSYGQGNQPQHF. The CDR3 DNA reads TGTGCCAGCAGTTACGGGCAGGGCAATCAGCCCCAGCATTTT.

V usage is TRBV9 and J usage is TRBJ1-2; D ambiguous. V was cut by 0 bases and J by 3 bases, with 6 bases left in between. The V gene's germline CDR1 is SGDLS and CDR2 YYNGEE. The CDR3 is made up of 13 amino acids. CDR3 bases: TGTGCCAGCAGCGTAGCACAGCACTATGGCTACACCTTC. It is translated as CASSVAQHYGYTF.

CDR3 in DNA: TGTGCCTCGGCAGCGGATCGGCTATACAATGAGCAGTTCTTC. It encodes CASAADRLYNEQFF. The chain couples TRBV19 to TRBJ2-1, with D perhaps matching TRBD2 (5 bases). Looked up from germline, CDR1 is LNHDA and CDR2 is SQIVND (reference sequence). The CDR3 has 14 amino acids. Trimming shortened V by 11 bases and J by 4 bases, and 18 bases separated the two germline ends.

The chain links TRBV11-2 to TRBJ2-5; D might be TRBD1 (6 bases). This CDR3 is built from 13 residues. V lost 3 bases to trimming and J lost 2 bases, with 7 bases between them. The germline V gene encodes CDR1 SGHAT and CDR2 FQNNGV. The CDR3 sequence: CASSFGQQETQYF. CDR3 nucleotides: TGTGCCAGCAGCTTCGGACAGCAAGAGACCCAGTACTTC.

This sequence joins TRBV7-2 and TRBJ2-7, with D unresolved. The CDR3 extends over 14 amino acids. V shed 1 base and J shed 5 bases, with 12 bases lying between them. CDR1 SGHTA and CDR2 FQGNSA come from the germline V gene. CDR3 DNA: TGTGCCAGCAGCTTAGAGGGCAGAAGACACGAGCAGTACTTC. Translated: CASSLEGRRHEQYF.